Included here is one T cell receptor beta chain sequence, with context. This record belongs to a study of blood T cell repertoires in COVID-19. About the research overall: Acute-phase and convalescent COVID-19 samples originated in the United States, Italy and Spain. PBMCs, B-cell-depleted T cells, or T cells provided the cDNA or gDNA that made up the material.

Original analysis: The authors estimated nucleated cell counts from reference gene primer amplification. Some clones are missing from TCRdb's copy, which holds only in-frame ones; the method was immunoSEQ multiplex PCR. V and J calls and clone size are given by that table; D and trimming were obtained from the DNA. In the table there are about 250,000 clones, approximately 90% of which are singletons. The CDR3 is 15 residues long. The V gene end was trimmed by 5 bases and the J gene end by 1 base; junction bases not matched to a gene: 7. Germline values: CDR1 SGHTA, CDR2 FQGNSA. The study counted Cohort 3 donors as recovered given two negative PCRs, clearance, or symptom resolution.

Sequencing used PBMCs or T cells enriched from blood (not recorded which). The receptor was isolated from a woman in her forties or fifties who had recovered from COVID-19. V usage is TRBV7-2 and J usage is TRBJ1-1; the match to TRBD1 covers 7 bases. CDR3 sequence (DNA): TGTGCCAGCAGCCCAACGGACAGGAAGAACACTGAAGCTTTCTTT. This codes for CASSPTDRKNTEAFF.